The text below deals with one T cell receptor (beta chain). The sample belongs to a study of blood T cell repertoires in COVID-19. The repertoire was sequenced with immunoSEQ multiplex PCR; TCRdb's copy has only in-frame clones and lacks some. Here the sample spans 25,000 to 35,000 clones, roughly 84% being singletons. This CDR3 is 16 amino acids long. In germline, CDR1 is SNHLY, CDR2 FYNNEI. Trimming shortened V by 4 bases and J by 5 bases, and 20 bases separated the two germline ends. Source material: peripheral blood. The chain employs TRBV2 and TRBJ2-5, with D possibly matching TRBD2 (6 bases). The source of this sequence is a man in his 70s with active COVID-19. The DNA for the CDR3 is TGTGCCAGCAGTGGTGGGGAGGTTCGGGGAGGCGAGACCCAGTACTTC. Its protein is CASSGGEVRGGETQYF.